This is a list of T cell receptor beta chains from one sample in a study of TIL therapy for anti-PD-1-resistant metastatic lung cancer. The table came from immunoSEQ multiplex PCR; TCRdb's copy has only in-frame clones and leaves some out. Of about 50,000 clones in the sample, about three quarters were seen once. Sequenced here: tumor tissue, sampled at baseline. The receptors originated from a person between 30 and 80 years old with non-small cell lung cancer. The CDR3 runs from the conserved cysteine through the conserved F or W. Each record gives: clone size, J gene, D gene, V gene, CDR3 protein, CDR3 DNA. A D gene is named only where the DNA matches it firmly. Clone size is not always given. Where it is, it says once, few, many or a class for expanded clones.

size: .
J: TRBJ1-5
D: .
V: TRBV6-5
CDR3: CASSYGYNQPQHF
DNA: TGTGCCAGCAGTTACGGGTACAATCAGCCCCAGCATTTT

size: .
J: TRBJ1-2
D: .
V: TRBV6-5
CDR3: CASSSVAPRDGYTF
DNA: TGTGCCAGCAGTTCGGTCGCCCCTCGGGATGGCTACACCTTC

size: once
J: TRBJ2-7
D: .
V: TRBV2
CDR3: CASREDNYEQYF
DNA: TGTGCCAGCAGGGAGGATAACTACGAGCAGTACTTC

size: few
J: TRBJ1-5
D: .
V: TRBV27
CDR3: CASSGRGPSNQPQHF
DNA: TGTGCCAGCAGTGGTAGGGGCCCTAGCAATCAGCCCCAGCATTTT

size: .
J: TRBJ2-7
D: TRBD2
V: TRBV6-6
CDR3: CASSYSTSGIGNEQYF
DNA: TGTGCCAGCAGTTACTCGACTAGCGGGATAGGGAACGAGCAGTACTTC

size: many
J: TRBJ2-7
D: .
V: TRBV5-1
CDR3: CASSSAYEQYF
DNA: TGCGCCAGCAGCTCGGCCTACGAGCAGTACTTC

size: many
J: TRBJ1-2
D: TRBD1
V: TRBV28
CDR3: CASSPRPTGYGYTF
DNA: TGTGCCAGCAGTCCCCGCCCGACAGGGTATGGCTACACCTTC

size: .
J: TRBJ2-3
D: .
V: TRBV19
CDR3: CASSIGWQLGDTQYF
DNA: TGTGCCAGTAGTATAGGGTGGCAACTGGGGGATACGCAGTATTTT

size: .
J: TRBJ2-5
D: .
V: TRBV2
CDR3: CASSAARGGVETQYF
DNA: TGTGCCAGCAGTGCAGCTAGGGGGGGCGTTGAGACCCAGTACTTC

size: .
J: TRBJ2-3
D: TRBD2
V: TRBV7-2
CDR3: CASWVASGVSTDTQYF
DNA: TGTGCCAGCTGGGTTGCTAGCGGGGTAAGCACAGATACGCAGTATTTT

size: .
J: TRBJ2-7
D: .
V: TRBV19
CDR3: CASSPKAQSYEQYF
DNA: TGTGCCAGTAGTCCCAAGGCACAGAGCTACGAGCAGTACTTC

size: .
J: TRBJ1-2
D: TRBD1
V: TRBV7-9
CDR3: CASSPQQGWNYGYTF
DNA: TGTGCCAGCAGCCCCCAACAGGGGTGGAACTATGGCTACACCTTC

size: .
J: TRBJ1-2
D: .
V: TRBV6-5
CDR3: CASSTQRGSGYTF
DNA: TGTGCCAGCTCGACCCAACGGGGGTCTGGCTACACCTTC

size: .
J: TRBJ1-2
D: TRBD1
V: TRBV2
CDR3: CASSERTGAYGYTF
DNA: TGTGCCAGCAGTGAGAGGACAGGAGCCTATGGCTACACCTTC

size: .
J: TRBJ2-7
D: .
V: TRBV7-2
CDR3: CASSLGLKNEQYF
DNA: TGTGCCAGCAGCTTAGGGCTAAAGAACGAGCAGTACTTC

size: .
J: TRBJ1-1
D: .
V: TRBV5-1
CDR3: CASSLEVETEAFF
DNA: TGCGCCAGCAGCTTGGAGGTGGAGACTGAAGCTTTCTTT

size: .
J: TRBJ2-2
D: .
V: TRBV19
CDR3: CASSIEALGTGELFF
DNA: TGTGCCAGTAGTATAGAAGCTTTAGGGACCGGGGAGCTGTTTTTT

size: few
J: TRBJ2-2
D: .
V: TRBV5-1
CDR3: CASSPGGANPGELFF
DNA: TGCGCCAGCAGCCCGGGGGGCGCAAATCCCGGGGAGCTGTTTTTT

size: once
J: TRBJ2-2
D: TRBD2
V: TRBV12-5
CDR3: CASGFYAGGPGELFF
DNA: TGTGCTAGTGGTTTCTATGCGGGAGGGCCTGGGGAGCTGTTTTTT

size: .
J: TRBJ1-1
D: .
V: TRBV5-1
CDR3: CASSLVAGNTEAFF
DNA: TGCGCCAGCAGCTTGGTTGCAGGGAACACTGAAGCTTTCTTT

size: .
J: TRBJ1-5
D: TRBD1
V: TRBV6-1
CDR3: CASTRGLRNQPQHF
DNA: TGTGCCAGCACGAGGGGGCTCCGCAATCAGCCCCAGCATTTT

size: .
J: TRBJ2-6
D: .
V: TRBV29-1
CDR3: CSVEDGSGANVLTF
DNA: TGCAGCGTTGAAGACGGCTCTGGGGCCAACGTCCTGACTTTC

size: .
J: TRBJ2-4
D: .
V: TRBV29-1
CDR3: CRWPGGHLRKHIQYF
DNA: TGCAGGTGGCCGGGGGGCCACCTCAGGAAGCACATTCAGTACTTC

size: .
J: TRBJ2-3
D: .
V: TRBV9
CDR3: CASSVGSDVSTDTQYF
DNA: TGTGCCAGCAGCGTAGGGTCGGACGTGAGCACAGATACGCAGTATTTT

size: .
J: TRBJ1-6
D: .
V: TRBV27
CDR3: CASSPTRTVPNSPLHF
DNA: TGTGCCAGCAGTCCTACCCGGACAGTACCTAATTCACCCCTCCACTTT

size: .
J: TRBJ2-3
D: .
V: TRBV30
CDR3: CAWGPTGWRTDTQYF
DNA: TGTGCCTGGGGGCCGACGGGGTGGCGCACAGATACGCAGTATTTT

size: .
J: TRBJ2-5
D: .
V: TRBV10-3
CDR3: CAILDNQETQYF
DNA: TGTGCCATTCTGGACAACCAAGAGACCCAGTACTTC

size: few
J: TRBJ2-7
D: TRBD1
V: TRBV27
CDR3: CASTPGTGGPYEQYF
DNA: TGTGCCAGCACGCCTGGGACAGGGGGACCCTACGAGCAGTACTTC

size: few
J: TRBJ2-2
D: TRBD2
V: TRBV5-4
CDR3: CASSLAGLIAGELFF
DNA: TGTGCCAGCAGCCTAGCGGGGTTAATCGCCGGGGAGCTGTTTTTT

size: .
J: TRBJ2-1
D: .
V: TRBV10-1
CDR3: CASSADSYNEQFF
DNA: TGCGCCAGCAGTGCGGACAGCTACAATGAGCAGTTCTTC

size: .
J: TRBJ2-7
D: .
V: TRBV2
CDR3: CASSERYSYEQYF
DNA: TGTGCCAGCAGTGAGCGGTACTCCTACGAGCAGTACTTC

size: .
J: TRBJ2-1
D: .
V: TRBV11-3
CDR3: CASSLEDFEQFF
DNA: TGTGCCAGCAGCTTAGAAGACTTTGAGCAGTTCTTC

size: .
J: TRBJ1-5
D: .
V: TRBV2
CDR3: CASSRGLDQPQHF
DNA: TGTGCCAGCAGCCGGGGGCTGGATCAGCCCCAGCATTTT

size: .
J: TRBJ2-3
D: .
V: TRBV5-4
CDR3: CASSFPGTDTQYF
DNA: TGTGCCAGCAGCTTCCCAGGCACAGATACGCAGTATTTT

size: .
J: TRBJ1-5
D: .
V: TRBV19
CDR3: CASRLNSDGSNQPQHF
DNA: TGTGCCAGTAGATTAAACTCAGACGGTAGCAATCAGCCCCAGCATTTT

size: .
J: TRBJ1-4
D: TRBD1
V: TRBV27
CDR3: CASWGRGLEKLFF
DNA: TGTGCCAGTTGGGGCAGGGGGCTTGAAAAACTGTTTTTT

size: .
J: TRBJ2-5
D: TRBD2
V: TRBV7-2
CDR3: CASRSTSGSQETQYF
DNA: TGTGCCAGCAGGTCGACTAGCGGGAGCCAAGAGACCCAGTACTTC

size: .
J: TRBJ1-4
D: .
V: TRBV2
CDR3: CASSNEKLFF
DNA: TGTGCCAGCAGTAATGAAAAACTGTTTTTT

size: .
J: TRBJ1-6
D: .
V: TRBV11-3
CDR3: CASSLGRGGNSPLHF
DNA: TGTGCCAGCAGCCTGGGACGAGGGGGGAATTCACCCCTCCACTTT

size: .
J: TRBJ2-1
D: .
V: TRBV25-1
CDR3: CASSESVPKQFF
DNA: TGTGCCAGCAGTGAATCGGTACCGAAGCAGTTCTTC

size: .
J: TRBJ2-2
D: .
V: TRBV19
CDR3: CASSSSGGELFF
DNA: TGTGCCAGTAGTAGCTCGGGCGGGGAGCTGTTTTTT

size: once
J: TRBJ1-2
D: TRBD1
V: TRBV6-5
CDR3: CASGQGSNYGYTF
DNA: TGTGCCAGCGGACAGGGGTCTAACTATGGCTACACCTTC

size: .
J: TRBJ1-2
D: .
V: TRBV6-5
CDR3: CASSYSGTASYGYTF
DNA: TGTGCCAGCAGTTACTCCGGGACGGCTAGCTATGGCTACACCTTC

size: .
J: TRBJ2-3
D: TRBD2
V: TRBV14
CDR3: CASSQDSGGLDTQYF
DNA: TGTGCCAGCAGCCAAGATAGCGGGGGTTTGGATACGCAGTATTTT

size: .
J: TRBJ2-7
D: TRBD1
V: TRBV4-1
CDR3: CASSPGQSYEQYF
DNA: TGCGCCAGCAGCCCGGGACAGTCCTACGAGCAGTACTTC

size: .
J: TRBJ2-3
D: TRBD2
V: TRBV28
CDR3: CASSTGLVADTQYF
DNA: TGTGCCAGCAGTACAGGACTAGTGGCAGATACGCAGTATTTT

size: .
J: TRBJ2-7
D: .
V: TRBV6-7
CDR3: CASSWADYEQYF
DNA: TGTGCCAGCAGTTGGGCGGACTACGAGCAGTACTTC

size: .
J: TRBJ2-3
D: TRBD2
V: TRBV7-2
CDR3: CASSLAVAGGGSTDTQYF
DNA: TGTGCCAGCAGCTTAGCGGTAGCGGGAGGGGGTAGCACAGATACGCAGTATTTT

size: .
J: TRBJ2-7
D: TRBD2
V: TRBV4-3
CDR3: CASSQDRTSGRDEQYF
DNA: TGCGCCAGCAGCCAAGATAGGACTAGCGGGAGGGACGAGCAGTACTTC

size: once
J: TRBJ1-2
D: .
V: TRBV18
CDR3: CASSPRAGLDGYTF
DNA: TGTGCCAGCTCACCACGTGCAGGCCTAGATGGCTACACCTTC

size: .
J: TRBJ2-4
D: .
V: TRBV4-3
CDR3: CASSPELAKNIQYF
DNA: TGCGCCAGCAGCCCCGAACTAGCCAAAAACATTCAGTACTTC

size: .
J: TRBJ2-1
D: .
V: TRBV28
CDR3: CASSPGLSGYNEQFF
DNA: TGTGCCAGCAGCCCAGGGTTGTCAGGTTACAATGAGCAGTTCTTC

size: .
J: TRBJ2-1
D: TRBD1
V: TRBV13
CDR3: CASRLPGVGGEQFF
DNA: TGTGCCAGCAGACTTCCCGGGGTAGGGGGCGAGCAGTTCTTC